A selection of T cell receptor beta chains follows, all from one sample in a study of blood T cell repertoires in COVID-19. Libraries were prepared by immunoSEQ multiplex PCR; TCRdb keeps only in-frame clonotypes and omits some of them. This sample has some 150,000 clones; approximately 86% occur once, and the top ten carry 2.5% to 3%. Sequenced sample: peripheral blood. All receptors come from a woman aged 40 to 50 with active or convalescent COVID-19. CDR3s include the opening cysteine and the closing phenylalanine or tryptophan. The D gene is left open where the match is weak. Expanded clones are given a class, and other clones once, few, many or no size at all.

clone_size	v_call	d_call	j_call	cdr3_aa	cdr3_nt
.	TRBV25-1	TRBD1	TRBJ2-1	CASSDPGTGIDNEQFF	TGTGCCAGCAGCGACCCTGGGACAGGGATAGACAATGAGCAGTTCTTC
.	TRBV2	.	TRBJ1-1	CASSESPNTEAFF	TGTGCCAGCAGTGAATCCCCAAACACTGAAGCTTTCTTT
.	TRBV7-8	TRBD2	TRBJ2-1	CASSSWTSGIREQFF	TGTGCCAGCAGCTCCTGGACTAGCGGGATTCGTGAGCAGTTCTTC
once	TRBV28	TRBD2	TRBJ2-3	CASSPPAGGRGTQYF	TGTGCCAGCAGCCCACCGGCGGGGGGGCGGGGTACGCAGTATTTT
.	TRBV6-5	.	TRBJ1-1	CASSLLRDTEAFF	TGTGCCAGCAGTTTACTACGGGACACTGAAGCTTTCTTT
.	TRBV11-2	.	TRBJ2-1	CASSLPTGMKNEQFF	TGTGCCAGCAGCCTTCCGACGGGAATGAAGAATGAGCAGTTCTTC
many	TRBV3-1/TRBV3-2	TRBD2	TRBJ2-7	CASSQEREGSYEQYF	TGTGCCAGCAGCCAAGAGCGGGAGGGTAGCTACGAGCAGTACTTC
.	TRBV3-1/TRBV3-2	TRBD1	TRBJ1-1	CASSPPGTGFTEAFF	TGTGCCAGCAGCCCCCCCGGGACAGGGTTCACTGAAGCTTTCTTT
.	TRBV29-1	TRBD1	TRBJ1-4	CSVGQGWEKLFF	TGCAGCGTAGGACAGGGATGGGAAAAACTGTTTTTT
.	TRBV5-1	.	TRBJ2-1	CASSLAGVQGQFF	TGCGCCAGCAGCTTGGCCGGAGTCCAGGGGCAGTTCTTC
.	TRBV5-1	.	TRBJ1-6	CASSSAAGAGRGNSPLHF	TGCGCCAGCAGCTCGGCAGCAGGTGCAGGGAGGGGTAATTCACCCCTCCACTTT
.	TRBV9	.	TRBJ1-4	CASSVGGLNEKLFF	TGTGCCAGCAGCGTAGGAGGCCTCAATGAAAAACTGTTTTTT
.	TRBV6-2/TRBV6-3	TRBD1	TRBJ1-5	CASSYARKTGLSNQPQHF	TGTGCCAGCAGTTACGCCCGAAAGACAGGGCTAAGCAATCAGCCCCAGCATTTT
.	TRBV20-1	.	TRBJ2-7	CSAVHTYEQYF	TGCAGTGCCGTCCACACCTACGAGCAGTACTTC
few	TRBV4-2	TRBD1	TRBJ2-7	CASSPGTGTSWISYEQYF	TGTGCCAGCAGCCCCGGGACAGGGACTTCCTGGATCTCCTACGAGCAGTACTTC
.	TRBV28	TRBD1	TRBJ1-5	CASSLYGTGGYSNQPQHF	TGTGCCAGCAGTTTATATGGGACAGGGGGCTACAGCAATCAGCCCCAGCATTTT
.	TRBV7-9	TRBD1	TRBJ1-6	CASSHPGQEGSPLHF	TGTGCCAGCAGCCATCCGGGACAGGAGGGTTCACCCCTCCACTTT
.	TRBV5-1	.	TRBJ2-7	CASSPGQSYEQYF	TGCGCCAGCAGCCCCGGACAGTCCTACGAGCAGTACTTC
.	TRBV30	TRBD1	TRBJ2-7	CAWSGRGTGAYEQYF	TGTGCCTGGAGTGGCCGAGGGACAGGGGCCTACGAGCAGTACTTC
.	TRBV6-5	.	TRBJ2-7	CASRLSGAPYEQYF	TGTGCCAGCAGACTCTCAGGGGCCCCCTACGAGCAGTACTTC
.	TRBV11-2	.	TRBJ1-1	CATRSGTSTEAFF	TGTGCCACCCGGTCCGGGACTTCGACTGAAGCTTTCTTT
few	TRBV28	.	TRBJ1-5	CASSFVRGSNQPQHF	TGTGCCAGCAGTTTTGTGAGAGGGAGCAATCAGCCCCAGCATTTT
.	TRBV5-1	TRBD1	TRBJ2-1	CASSSGQGPLDEQFF	TGCGCCAGCAGCTCCGGACAGGGGCCTTTGGATGAGCAGTTCTTC
.	TRBV4-1	.	TRBJ2-1	CATQNEVAANEQFF	TGCGCCACTCAAAACGAGGTAGCGGCCAATGAGCAGTTCTTC
.	TRBV5-4	.	TRBJ1-2	CASSRRTASNYGYTF	TGTGCCAGCAGTCGCCGGACAGCCTCTAACTATGGCTACACCTTC
.	TRBV2	.	TRBJ2-7	CASSRTPSYVSYEQYF	TGTGCCAGCAGCAGGACACCTTCCTACGTATCCTACGAGCAGTACTTC
.	TRBV5-1	TRBD1	TRBJ2-7	CASSWTGGYEQYF	TGCGCCAGCAGCTGGACAGGGGGTTACGAGCAGTACTTC